The next 23 T cell receptor beta chains were all read from a single sample in a study of shared clonotypes between healthy human individuals. The protocol was immunoSEQ multiplex PCR, while the TCRdb copy is restricted to in-frame clones and leaves out a portion. The sample lists about 870,000 clones, over 90% occurring once. The naive CD8 fraction comprised CD45RO-negative cells positively selected for CCR7 and excluded terminally differentiated effector memory CD45RA+ cells. The sequenced sample was naive CD8+ T cells sorted from blood. These receptors all stem from a man aged 25-40 years in good health.

This chain uses TRBV29-1 with TRBJ2-1; D perhaps matches TRBD1 (5 bases). CDR1 SQVTM and CDR2 ANQGSEA come from the germline V gene. CDR3 size: 16 residues. V was trimmed by 3 bases and J by 1 base, leaving 16 bases between them. CDR3 nucleotide sequence: TGCAGCGTTGATGGGGCCCCCCGCTTATCCTACAATGAGCAGTTCTTC. It codes for CSVDGAPRLSYNEQFF.

This chain connects TRBV2 to TRBJ2-7; TRBD2 aligns across 7 bases. The CDR3 sequence is 13 residues long. After removal of 7 bases from V and 0 bases from J, the junction contained 3 bases not matched to a gene. Germline CDR1 and CDR2: SNHLY and FYNNEI. In nucleotides, the CDR3 is TGTGCCAGCACTAGCGGAAACTCCTACGAGCAGTACTTC. It translates to CASTSGNSYEQYF.

The gene calls are TRBV6-1 and TRBJ1-5; D uncertain. CDR3 length: 15 amino acids. Per the germline V gene, CDR1 is MNHNS and CDR2 is SASEGT. Trimming removed 2 bases at V and 1 base at J, with 9 bases between. The CDR3 DNA sequence: TGTGCCAGCAGTGAACCCGGGTTGAGCAATCAGCCCCAGCATTTT. This codes for CASSEPGLSNQPQHF.

The chain uses TRBV15 and TRBJ2-3; 7 bases align to TRBD2. This CDR3 is built from 19 residues. CDR1 is LNHNV, CDR2 YYDKDF, per germline (reference sequence). V lost 1 base and J lost 5; bases outside the gene matches: 18. The CDR3 reads CATSRVKGGLPRGVDTQYF. The CDR3 coding sequence is TGTGCCACCAGCAGAGTTAAGGGAGGCCTCCCTCGGGGGGTAGATACGCAGTATTTT.

The rearrangement uses TRBV28 and TRBJ1-1, with D tentatively TRBD1 (5 bases). The CDR3 sequence is 13 residues long. Germline values: CDR1 MDHEN, CDR2 SYDVKM. Trimming shortened V by 2 bases and J by 6 bases, and 10 bases separated the two germline ends. The CDR3 reads CASSLGLGAEAFF. In DNA form, the CDR3 reads TGTGCCAGCAGTTTAGGTTTAGGGGCTGAAGCTTTCTTT.

V gene TRBV11-2 combines with J gene TRBJ2-7; a weak D match, TRBD2 (5 bases). V lost 0 bases and J lost 1, with 13 bases in between. There are 16 residues in the CDR3. Germline CDR1 and CDR2: SGHAT and FQNNGV. CDR3 nucleotides: TGTGCCAGCAGCTTAGATCGTCGAGGGCGGTCCTACGAGCAGTACTTC. Its protein product is CASSLDRRGRSYEQYF.

To note about this clone: In the same sample, other DNA sequences code for this CDR3. The V call is TRBV19, the J call TRBJ2-7, with D uncertain. Trimming took off 2 bases at V and 2 bases at J, with 10 bases between the two ends. The CDR3 covers 14 residues. Germline V gene data show CDR1 as LNHDA and CDR2 as SQIVND (reference sequence). CDR3 in DNA: TGTGCCAGTAGTATACAAGGGTTACCCTACGAGCAGTACTTC. This encodes CASSIQGLPYEQYF.

The chain has TRBV2 and TRBJ2-5; 13 positions agree with TRBD2. The CDR3 consists of 16 residues. Unmatched junction bases numbered 3, after V lost 1 base and J lost 4 bases. Germline CDR1 reads SNHLY; CDR2 reads FYNNEI. The CDR3 region is CASSEETSGRTETQYF. The CDR3 coding sequence is TGTGCCAGCAGTGAAGAGACTAGCGGGAGGACAGAGACCCAGTACTTC. The full variable domain, in which reference TRBV2 and TRBJ2-5 provide the parts outside the CDR3, is EPEVTQTPSHQVTQMGQEVILRCVPISNHLYFYWYRQILGQKVEFLVSFYNNEISEKSEIFDDQFSVERPDGSNFTLKIRSTKLEDSAMYFCASSEETSGRTETQYFGPGTRLLVL.

This clone appeared a single time. Other DNA sequences from this sample encode an identical CDR3 as well. The J gene is TRBJ2-7, the V gene TRBV27; 9 bases match TRBD1. Trimming took 5 bases from V and 3 from J; bases not matched to a gene: 5. Germline loops: CDR1 MNHEY, CDR2 SMNVEV (reference sequence). The CDR3 is 14 residues long. CDR3 nucleotide sequence: TGTGCCAGCAGTCACAGGGGGCAATTCTACGAGCAGTACTTC. This encodes CASSHRGQFYEQYF.

The chain employs TRBV7-9 and TRBJ1-1, with 7 bases identical to TRBD1. Germline V lookup: CDR1 SEHNR, CDR2 FQNEAQ (reference sequence). Trimming at V came to 5 bases and at J to 5 bases, leaving 11 bases not matched to a gene. This CDR3 contains 15 residues. CDR3 bases: TGTGCCAGCAGCGGAAACAGGGGTGAGAATACTGAAGCTTTCTTT. Amino acids: CASSGNRGENTEAFF.

This chain uses TRBV5-8 with TRBJ2-7, with D possibly being TRBD1 (5 bases). This CDR3 is 15 amino acids long. The V and J ends lost 3 bases and 0 bases respectively, with 13 bases between them. Germline CDR1 is SGHTS and CDR2 is YDEGEE. CDR3 coding DNA: TGTGCCAGCAGCTCAGGGATGCAGGGCTCCTACGAGCAGTACTTC. Residues: CASSSGMQGSYEQYF. Drawing the rest from reference TRBV5-8 and TRBJ2-7, the complete variable domain is EAGVTQSPTHLIKTRGQQATLRCSPISGHTSVYWYQQALGLGLQFLLWYDEGEERNRGNFPPRFSGRQFPNYSSELNVNALELEDSALYLCASSSGMQGSYEQYFGPGTRLTVT.

The chain uses TRBV13 and TRBJ2-7; 10 nucleotides line up with TRBD2. Germline CDR1 reads PRHDT; CDR2 reads FYEKMQ (reference sequence). With 5 bases clipped from V and 3 bases from J, the junction kept 7 bases outside the gene matches. This CDR3 comprises 15 residues. The CDR3 nucleotides read TGTGCCAGCAGCCTCACCGCTAGCGGGAGCTACGAGCAGTACTTC. Residues: CASSLTASGSYEQYF.

The J gene is TRBJ2-1, the V gene TRBV27; 13 nucleotides match TRBD2. Germline assignment: CDR1 MNHEY and CDR2 SMNVEV (reference sequence). V lost 6 bases, J lost 8 bases, and 10 bases stayed unmatched. This CDR3 has 16 amino acids. The CDR3 loop is CASSRGTSGIWDEQFF. CDR3 sequence (DNA): TGTGCCAGCAGCCGGGGGACTAGCGGGATATGGGATGAGCAGTTCTTC.

The chain carries TRBV5-5 and TRBJ2-1; tentative D call: TRBD1 (5 bases). V was clipped by 5 bases and J by 1 base, with 19 bases between them. The CDR3 runs to 17 residues. CDR1 is SGHKS, CDR2 YYEKEE, per germline (reference sequence). The CDR3 nucleotides are TGTGCCAGCAGATACCCAGGGCAGGGCATGTCCTACAATGAGCAGTTCTTC. As protein: CASRYPGQGMSYNEQFF. Looking up the rest from reference TRBV5-5 and TRBJ2-1 gives the full variable domain: DAGVTQSPTHLIKTRGQQVTLRCSPISGHKSVSWYQQVLGQGPQFIFQYYEKEERGRGNFPDRFSARQFPNYSSELNVNALLLGDSALYLCASRYPGQGMSYNEQFFGPGTRLTVL.

This clone came up once. The V call is TRBV7-9, the J call TRBJ2-3; D not certain. Germline CDR1 SEHNR, CDR2 FQNEAQ (reference sequence). The CDR3 is 15 amino acids. V lost 5 bases to trimming and J lost 0 bases, with 12 bases between them. The CDR3 DNA follows: TGTGCCAGCAGCGGGATAGGTGGCAGCACAGATACGCAGTATTTT. Its translation: CASSGIGGSTDTQYF.

The CDR3 spells CASSLSGIGYNEQFF. In DNA, the CDR3 is TGTGCCAGCAGCTTGAGTGGGATCGGCTACAATGAGCAGTTCTTC. The chain links TRBV5-5 to TRBJ2-1, with unresolved D. The CDR3 has 15 amino acids. Germline assignment: CDR1 SGHKS and CDR2 YYEKEE (reference sequence). The V gene lost 1 base and the J gene lost 3 bases, with 11 bases spanning the gap. Combining the CDR3 with reference TRBV5-5 and TRBJ2-1 gives the whole variable domain DAGVTQSPTHLIKTRGQQVTLRCSPISGHKSVSWYQQVLGQGPQFIFQYYEKEERGRGNFPDRFSARQFPNYSSELNVNALLLGDSALYLCASSLSGIGYNEQFFGPGTRLTVL.

The chain combines TRBV4-1 with TRBJ1-4, with a possible D match to TRBD1 (6 bases). Between the trimmed V and J ends, which lost 1 base and 7 bases, there was a span of 13 bases. CDR1 MGHRA and CDR2 YSYEKL come from the germline V gene. The CDR3 totals 15 residues. The CDR3 region is CASSQGFGGREKLFF. CDR3 nucleotides: TGCGCCAGCAGCCAAGGGTTCGGGGGGCGTGAAAAACTGTTTTTT.

V and J are TRBV13 and TRBJ2-7, with 7 bases lining up with TRBD1. Germline V gene data show CDR1 as PRHDT and CDR2 as FYEKMQ (reference sequence). The CDR3 is 15 residues long. Losses at the gene ends were 2 bases for V and 2 bases for J; bases not matched to a gene: 6. The CDR3 protein is CASSLRTGTAYEQYF. DNA of the CDR3: TGTGCCAGCAGCTTACGGACAGGCACTGCCTACGAGCAGTACTTC.

V is TRBV4-3 and J is TRBJ1-5; D not resolved. With 5 bases removed from V and 0 bases from J, the gap between germline ends came to 11 bases. This CDR3 spans 15 amino acids. CDR1 is LGHNA, CDR2 YSLEER, per germline. The CDR3 loop reads CASSLGWGSNQPQHF. CDR3 in DNA: TGCGCCAGCAGCTTAGGGTGGGGTAGCAATCAGCCCCAGCATTTT.

This sequence joins TRBV11-2 and TRBJ1-2; weak D call: TRBD1 (6 bases). Germline V CDR1 and CDR2: SGHAT, FQNNGV. V was pared by 3 bases and J by 8 bases, with 22 bases between. The CDR3 spans 16 residues. DNA for the CDR3: TGTGCCAGCAGCTTTGTACTAACAGGGCAACATAGGGGCTACACCTTC. It specifies CASSFVLTGQHRGYTF.

The chain couples TRBV9 to TRBJ2-5; D gene uncertain. The CDR3 extends over 11 amino acids. Trimming took 4 bases from V and 5 from J, leaving 6 bases between them. The germline CDR1 and CDR2 sequences are SGDLS and YYNGEE. The CDR3 loop reads CASSLDETQYF. The CDR3, as DNA: TGTGCCAGCAGCCTCGATGAGACCCAGTACTTC.

The chain uses TRBV6-5 and TRBJ2-7; the match to TRBD1 covers 7 bases. In germline, CDR1 is MNHEY, CDR2 SVGAGI. J gave up 6 bases and V 5 bases, and 4 bases lay outside the gene matches. This CDR3 is 12 amino acids long. The CDR3 coding sequence is TGTGCCAGCAGTCTTGACAGGGTCGAGCAGTACTTC. It translates to CASSLDRVEQYF.

This rearrangement joins TRBV19 to TRBJ2-7; TRBD2 aligns across 10 bases. CDR1 and CDR2 (germline): LNHDA, SQIVND (reference sequence). The CDR3 contains 16 residues. V was clipped by 3 bases and J by 5 bases; unmatched bases: 10. This CDR3 is CASSIGGSGRLDEQYF. Here the CDR3 DNA reads TGTGCCAGTAGTATTGGTGGTAGCGGGAGGCTCGACGAGCAGTACTTC.